These T cell receptor beta chains were read from a single sample in a study of radiation and T cells in renal cell carcinoma. The table came from immunoSEQ multiplex PCR; TCRdb's copy has only in-frame clones and leaves some out. In the table there are some 80,000 clones, approximately 87% of which are singletons. Specimen: blood, collected from a patient whose treatment included radiotherapy and nephrectomy. These receptors were collected from a woman aged 60-70 years with renal cell carcinoma. Both conserved end residues are part of each CDR3. The D gene is left open where the match is weak. Some rows have no size entry. The others give once, few or many, or a class for an expanded clone.

d_gene	abundance	j_gene	v_gene	CDR3nt	CDR3aa
NA	NA	TRBJ1-2	TRBV28	TGTGCCAGCAGTACCCCGGCGGTCCCCTATGGCTACACCTTC	CASSTPAVPYGYTF
TRBD2	NA	TRBJ2-1	TRBV2	TGTGCCAGCAGTTTAGCGGGAGAGTACAATGAGCAGTTCTTC	CASSLAGEYNEQFF
NA	NA	TRBJ1-2	TRBV7-9	TGTGCCAGCAGCTTAGTGGGTCGGGATGACTATGGCTACACCTTC	CASSLVGRDDYGYTF
NA	few	TRBJ2-7	TRBV7-2	TGTGCCAGCACCCGGAACTCCTACGAGCAGTACTTC	CASTRNSYEQYF
NA	many	TRBJ1-2	TRBV19	TGTGCCAGTAGTACCGGGAGCCTCTACGGCTACACCTTC	CASSTGSLYGYTF
TRBD1	NA	TRBJ1-1	TRBV10-3	TGTGCCATCAGTCCCGACAGGGGCACTGAAGCTTTCTTT	CAISPDRGTEAFF
TRBD2	NA	TRBJ2-3	TRBV7-7	TGTGCTAGCAGCCTCCTAGCGGGAGCCGGCACAGATACGCAGTATTTT	CASSLLAGAGTDTQYF
TRBD2	NA	TRBJ2-7	TRBV11-2	TGTGCCAGCAGCCCATCGGGGCTAGCGGGTTACGAGCAGTACTTC	CASSPSGLAGYEQYF
TRBD1	NA	TRBJ2-4	TRBV7-9	TGTGCCAGCAGCCCGGGACAGGGTTACATTCAGTACTTC	CASSPGQGYIQYF
TRBD1	NA	TRBJ1-6	TRBV4-2	TGTGCCAGCAGCCATGGGACAGGGGGTTTGTATAATTCACCCCTCCACTTT	CASSHGTGGLYNSPLHF
TRBD1	NA	TRBJ1-2	TRBV19	TGTGCCAGTAGCATACAGGGGGAGGGAGGCTACACCTTC	CASSIQGEGGYTF
NA	NA	TRBJ2-2	TRBV2	TGTGCCAGCCAAGGGACACGGATAAACACCGGGGAGCTGTTTTTT	CASQGTRINTGELFF
TRBD2	NA	TRBJ2-5	TRBV6-1	TGTGCCAGCAGTGAAGCTTTACTAGCGGGGGCAGGGGAGACCCAGTACTTC	CASSEALLAGAGETQYF
NA	NA	TRBJ1-1	TRBV19	TGTGCCAGTAGTATGGCGGGTAGTTATCTGAACACTGAAGCTTTCTTT	CASSMAGSYLNTEAFF
NA	NA	TRBJ1-5	TRBV28	TGTGCCAGCAGATGGGGCGGTAGCAATCAGCCCCAGCATTTT	CASRWGGSNQPQHF
NA	NA	TRBJ2-6	TRBV27	TGTGCCAGCAGTCCGATTCAGGGATCTGGGGCCAACGTCCTGACTTTC	CASSPIQGSGANVLTF
NA	NA	TRBJ2-1	TRBV18	TGTGCCAGCTCACCACCGCTCCAGCGGGACAACTACAATGAGCAGTTCTTC	CASSPPLQRDNYNEQFF
TRBD2	NA	TRBJ2-7	TRBV27	TGTGCCAGCAGTCTTCACCCCTTCAGCGGGGGGGTATACGAGCAGTACTTC	CASSLHPFSGGVYEQYF
NA	NA	TRBJ2-6	TRBV5-6	TGTGCCAGCAGCCTCGGAGGGTCTGGGGCCAACGTCCTGACTTTC	CASSLGGSGANVLTF
NA	NA	TRBJ2-5	TRBV4-2	TGTGCCAGCAGCCAAGATATTCTACAGGGGGGGCTAGCGGGTGAAGAGACCCAGTACTTC	CASSQDILQGGLAGEETQYF
NA	NA	TRBJ2-3	TRBV28	TGTGCCAGCAGTTCATTTAAACTCCGTCCAGCAGATACGCAGTATTTT	CASSSFKLRPADTQYF
NA	NA	TRBJ2-3	TRBV7-2	TGTGCCAGCAGCTCCCTTATACTAGCTAGCACAGATACGCAGTATTTT	CASSSLILASTDTQYF
NA	NA	TRBJ2-2	TRBV19	TGTGCCAGTAGTATTTGGGACACCGGGGAGCTGTTTTTT	CASSIWDTGELFF
NA	NA	TRBJ1-6	TRBV28	TGTGCCAGCAGCCCGAATTCACCCCTCCACTTT	CASSPNSPLHF